This paragraph covers one T cell receptor beta chain sequence. The sample originates from a study of blood T cell repertoires in COVID-19. Study at large: Sources were T cells, B-cell-depleted T cells, or PBMCs; the material itself was cDNA or gDNA.

TCRdb's table, derived via immunoSEQ multiplex PCR, lists solely in-frame clones and lacks some. Counted here are roughly 400,000 clones, more than 75% occurring once; the ten biggest clones make up about a tenth. Germline-derived CDR1 and CDR2 are MNHEY and SVGAGI. There are 14 residues in the CDR3. Trimming at V came to 2 bases and at J to 5 bases, leaving 5 bases not matched to a gene. Participants had their cohort set by participant-reported clinical history. Recovered Cohort 3 donors showed two negative PCRs, clearance, or symptom resolution. The TCR was taken from a woman in her 50s who had recovered from COVID-19. The gene calls are TRBV6-5 and TRBJ1-1; 7 nucleotides align to TRBD1. The specimen sequenced was PBMCs or T cells enriched from blood (not recorded which). The CDR3 nucleotides are TGTGCCAGCAGTTACAGGTCAGGGGGGACTGAAGCTTTCTTT. This encodes CASSYRSGGTEAFF.